The 3 T cell receptor beta chains reported below all come from one sample, sequenced in a study of blood T cells in healthy people across ages. It was with a sample-barcoded 5' primer and a J-beta primer mix that a second PCR of about 7 to 12 cycles was run. TCRdb redid the calling of the 5' RACE reads with MiXCR, one entry per CDR3 protein. The table lists 1.5 million or so distinct CDR3 sequences, roughly 45% of them singletons. The sequenced material came from blood. These receptors all stem from a young woman in good health.

This clonotype was detected a few times. Here the CDR3 DNA reads TGCGCCAGCAGCTGGAGGGCTACCTACGAGCAGTACTTC. Translated, it gives CASSWRATYEQYF. V gene TRBV5-1 combines with J gene TRBJ2-7; TRBD2 is a possible D gene (6 bases). V lost 3 bases and J 2 bases, leaving 9 bases between the germline ends. The CDR3 runs 13 residues. Germline loops: CDR1 SGHRS, CDR2 YFSETQ.

This chain's CDR3 is CASSYATSGTHEQYF. The CDR3 region has the DNA TGTGCCAGCAGTTACGCGACTAGCGGGACGCACGAGCAGTACTTC. This chain uses TRBV6-5 with TRBJ2-4, with 11 positions matching TRBD2. Judging by the DNA end, TRBJ2-7 fits better; the J call may be wrong. Germline V gene lookup returns CDR1 MNHEY and CDR2 SVGAGI. The CDR3 runs to 15 residues.

The rearrangement uses TRBV20-1 and TRBJ1-1; D not resolved. The CDR3 is made up of 12 amino acids. Germline CDR1 is DFQATT and CDR2 is SNEGSKA (reference sequence). For the CDR3, the DNA is TGCAGCGCTGGGCCGCTACGAACTGAAGCTTTCTTT. Translated: CSAGPLRTEAFF.